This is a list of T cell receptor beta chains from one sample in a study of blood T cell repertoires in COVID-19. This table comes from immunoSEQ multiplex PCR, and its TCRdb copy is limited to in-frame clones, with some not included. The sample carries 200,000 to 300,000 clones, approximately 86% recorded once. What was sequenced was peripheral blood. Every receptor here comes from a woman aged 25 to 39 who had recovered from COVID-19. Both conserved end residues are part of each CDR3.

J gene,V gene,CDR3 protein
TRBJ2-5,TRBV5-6,CASFQGAGPQETQYF
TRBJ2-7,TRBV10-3,CAIKDSTNSYEQYF
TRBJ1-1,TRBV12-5,CASVSQGAVFTEAFF
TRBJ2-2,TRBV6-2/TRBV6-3,CASSTSGGAWYGELFF
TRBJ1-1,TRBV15,CATSRSRSGGPSAFF
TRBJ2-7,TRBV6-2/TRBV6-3,CASSTRTELRGEQYF
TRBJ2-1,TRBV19,CASSPLGTSHHNEQFF
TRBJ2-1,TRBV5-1,CASSFSGGSYNEQFF
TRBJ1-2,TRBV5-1,CASSLTGDGYGYTF
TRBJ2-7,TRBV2,CASSEVGQVYEQYF
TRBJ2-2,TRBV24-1,CATSDPEKNTGELFF
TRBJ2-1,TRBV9,CASSVGLHNEQFF
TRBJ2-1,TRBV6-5,CASSSPSFNEQFF
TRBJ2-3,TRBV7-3,CASSLSVGATQYF
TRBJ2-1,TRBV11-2,CASSLGGNRFF
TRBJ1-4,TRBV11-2,CASSRTDRNEKLFF
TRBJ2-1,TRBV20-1,CSASRSTYGNEQFF
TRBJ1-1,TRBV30,CAWTGFSPLNTEAFF
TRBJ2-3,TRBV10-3,CAISENPGERGAPNLNTQYF
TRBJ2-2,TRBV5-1,CASSSSGTGELFF
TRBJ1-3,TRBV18,CASSDQVPGGNTIYF
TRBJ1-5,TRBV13,CASSLRGRAQHF
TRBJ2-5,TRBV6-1,CASSDTSGGAETQYF
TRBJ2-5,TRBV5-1,CASSLAGGLGLETQYF